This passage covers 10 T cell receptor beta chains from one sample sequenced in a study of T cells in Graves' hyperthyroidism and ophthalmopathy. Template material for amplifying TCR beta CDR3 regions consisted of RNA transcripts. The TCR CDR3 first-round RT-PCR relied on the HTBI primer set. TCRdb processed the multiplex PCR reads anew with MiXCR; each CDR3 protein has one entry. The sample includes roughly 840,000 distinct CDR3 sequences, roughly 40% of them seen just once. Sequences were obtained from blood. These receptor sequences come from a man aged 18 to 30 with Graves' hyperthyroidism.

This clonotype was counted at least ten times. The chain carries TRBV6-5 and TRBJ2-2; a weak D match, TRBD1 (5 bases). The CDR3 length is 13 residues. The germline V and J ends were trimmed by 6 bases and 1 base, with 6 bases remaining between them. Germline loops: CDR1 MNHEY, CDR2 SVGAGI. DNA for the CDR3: TGTGCCAGCAGGACAGAGAACACCGGGGAGCTGTTTTTT. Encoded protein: CASRTENTGELFF.

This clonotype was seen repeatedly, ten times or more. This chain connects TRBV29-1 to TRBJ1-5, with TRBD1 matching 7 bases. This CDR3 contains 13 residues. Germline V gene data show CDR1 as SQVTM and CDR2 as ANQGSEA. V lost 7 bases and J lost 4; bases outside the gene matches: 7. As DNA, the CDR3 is TGCAGCGCCTTGCAGGGGGTTAATCAGCCCCAGCATTTT. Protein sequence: CSALQGVNQPQHF.

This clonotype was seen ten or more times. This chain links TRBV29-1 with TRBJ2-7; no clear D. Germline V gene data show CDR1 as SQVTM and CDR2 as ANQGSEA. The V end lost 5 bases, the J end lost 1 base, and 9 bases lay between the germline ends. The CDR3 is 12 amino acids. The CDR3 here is CSVRTASYEQYF. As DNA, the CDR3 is TGCAGCGTTAGAACAGCATCCTACGAGCAGTACTTC.

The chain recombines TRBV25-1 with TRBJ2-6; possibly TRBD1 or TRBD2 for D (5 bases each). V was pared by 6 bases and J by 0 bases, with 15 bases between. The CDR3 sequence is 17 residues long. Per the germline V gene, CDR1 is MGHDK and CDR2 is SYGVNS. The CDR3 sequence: CASSFIEGSSGANVLTF. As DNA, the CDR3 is TGTGCCAGCAGCTTTATCGAGGGGAGCTCTGGGGCCAACGTCCTGACTTTC. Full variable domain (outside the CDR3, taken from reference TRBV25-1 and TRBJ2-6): EADIYQTPRYLVIGTGKKITLECSQTMGHDKMYWYQQDPGMELHLIHYSYGVNSTEKGDLSSESTVSRIRTEHFPLTLESARPSHTSQYLCASSFIEGSSGANVLTFGAGSRLTVL.

CDR3 sequence: CASSPIGYGEKLFF. DNA of the CDR3: TGTGCCAGCTCACCAATTGGATATGGTGAAAAACTGTTTTTT. The rearrangement links TRBV18 to TRBJ1-4; D unresolved. V was shortened by 2 bases and J by 7 bases, with 11 bases between the two germline ends. Germline CDR1 reads KGHSH; CDR2 reads LQKENI. CDR3 length equals 14 residues.

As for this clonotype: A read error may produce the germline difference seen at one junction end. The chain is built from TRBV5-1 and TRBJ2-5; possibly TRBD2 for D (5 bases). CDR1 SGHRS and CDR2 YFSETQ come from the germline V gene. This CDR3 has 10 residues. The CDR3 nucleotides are TGCGCCAGCAGCTTGGGAGGTAGCGACTTC. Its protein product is CASSLGGSDF.

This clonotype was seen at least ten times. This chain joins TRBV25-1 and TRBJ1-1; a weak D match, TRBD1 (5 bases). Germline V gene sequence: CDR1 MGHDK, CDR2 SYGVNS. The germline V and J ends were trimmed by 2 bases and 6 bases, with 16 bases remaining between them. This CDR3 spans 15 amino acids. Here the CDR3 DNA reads TGTGCCAGCAGTGAAGATAGCAGAAGAGGGGCTGAAGCTTTCTTT. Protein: CASSEDSRRGAEAFF.

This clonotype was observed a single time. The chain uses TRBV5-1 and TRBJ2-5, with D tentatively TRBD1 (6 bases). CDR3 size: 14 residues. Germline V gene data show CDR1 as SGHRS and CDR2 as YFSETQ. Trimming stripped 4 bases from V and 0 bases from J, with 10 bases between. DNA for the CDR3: TGCGCCAGCAGCGTCCGACAGGACCAAGAGACCCAGTACTTC. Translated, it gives CASSVRQDQETQYF.

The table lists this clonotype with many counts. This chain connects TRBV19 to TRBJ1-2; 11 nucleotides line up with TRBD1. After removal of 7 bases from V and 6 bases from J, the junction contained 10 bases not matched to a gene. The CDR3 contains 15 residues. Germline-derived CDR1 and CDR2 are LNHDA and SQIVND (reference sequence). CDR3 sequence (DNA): TGTGCCAGTACCACTCCGGACAGGGGGCGTAATGGCTACACCTTC. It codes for CASTTPDRGRNGYTF.

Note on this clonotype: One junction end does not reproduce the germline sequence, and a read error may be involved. This CDR3 reads CANSYQDRGYGYTF. The DNA for the CDR3 is TGTGCCAACAGTTACCAGGACAGGGGCTATGGCTACACCTTC. The chain combines TRBV12-3 or TRBV12-4 with TRBJ1-2, with 9 bases aligning to TRBD1. This CDR3 has 14 residues.